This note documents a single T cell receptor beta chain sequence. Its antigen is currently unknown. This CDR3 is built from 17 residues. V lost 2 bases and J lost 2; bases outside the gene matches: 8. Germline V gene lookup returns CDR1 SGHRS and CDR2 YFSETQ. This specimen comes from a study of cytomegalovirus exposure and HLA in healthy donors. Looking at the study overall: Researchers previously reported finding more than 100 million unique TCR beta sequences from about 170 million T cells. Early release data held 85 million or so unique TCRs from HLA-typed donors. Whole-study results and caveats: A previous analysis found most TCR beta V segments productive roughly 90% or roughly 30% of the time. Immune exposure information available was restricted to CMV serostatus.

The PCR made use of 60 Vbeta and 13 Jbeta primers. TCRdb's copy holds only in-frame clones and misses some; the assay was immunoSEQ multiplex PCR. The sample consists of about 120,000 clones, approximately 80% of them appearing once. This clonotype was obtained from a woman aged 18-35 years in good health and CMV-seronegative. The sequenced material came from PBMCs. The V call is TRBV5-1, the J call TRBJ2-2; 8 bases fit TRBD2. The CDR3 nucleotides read TGCGCCAGCAGCTTCCAGGTCGGGAGGGACAACACCGGGGAGCTGTTTTTT. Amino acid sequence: CASSFQVGRDNTGELFF.